A selection of T cell receptor beta chains follows, all from one sample in a study of OX40 agonist ivuxolimab in advanced cancers. Assay: immunoSEQ multiplex PCR; the TCRdb copy retains only in-frame clones and omits some. The sample includes about 75,000 clones, over 85% of them seen just once. The input for sequencing was CD4+ or CD8+ T cells sorted from blood, taken in a trial of the OX40 agonist ivuxolimab. These receptors originate from an adult with an advanced solid tumor such as melanoma, head and neck, liver or kidney cancer. CDR3s include the opening cysteine and the closing phenylalanine or tryptophan. A D gene is named only where the DNA matches it firmly. Part of the rows lack a size; the others show once, few, many or a class for expanded clones.

V gene: TRBV12-5
D gene: -
clone size: -
CDR3 length: 14
J gene: TRBJ2-5
CDR3 protein: CASGSSAHSETQYF
CDR3 DNA: TGTGCTAGTGGTTCATCAGCTCATTCGGAGACCCAGTACTTC

V gene: TRBV4-2
D gene: -
clone size: -
CDR3 length: 16
J gene: TRBJ1-1
CDR3 protein: CASSQIFRDWNTEAFF
CDR3 DNA: TGTGCCAGCAGCCAAATTTTCCGGGACTGGAACACTGAAGCTTTCTTT

V gene: TRBV28
D gene: -
clone size: -
CDR3 length: 15
J gene: TRBJ1-1
CDR3 protein: CASRPDGLMNTEAFF
CDR3 DNA: TGTGCCAGCAGACCCGACGGATTAATGAACACTGAAGCTTTCTTT

V gene: TRBV7-2
D gene: -
clone size: -
CDR3 length: 13
J gene: TRBJ1-5
CDR3 protein: CASSLSLNQPQHF
CDR3 DNA: TGTGCCAGCAGCTTATCACTCAATCAGCCCCAGCATTTT

V gene: TRBV6-6
D gene: -
clone size: once
CDR3 length: 15
J gene: TRBJ2-1
CDR3 protein: CASSYGGSSYNEQFF
CDR3 DNA: TGTGCCAGCAGTTACGGGGGGAGCTCCTACAATGAGCAGTTCTTC

V gene: TRBV9
D gene: TRBD2
clone size: -
CDR3 length: 15
J gene: TRBJ2-1
CDR3 protein: CASSPQGLAGVEQFF
CDR3 DNA: TGTGCCAGCAGCCCCCAGGGACTAGCTGGGGTTGAGCAGTTCTTC

V gene: TRBV30
D gene: -
clone size: -
CDR3 length: 13
J gene: TRBJ1-5
CDR3 protein: CAWSGSSNQPQHF
CDR3 DNA: TGTGCCTGGAGTGGGTCTAGCAATCAGCCCCAGCATTTT

V gene: TRBV5-6
D gene: -
clone size: -
CDR3 length: 16
J gene: TRBJ1-1
CDR3 protein: CASSPLDGTANTEAFF
CDR3 DNA: TGTGCCAGCAGCCCGCTGGACGGGACGGCGAACACTGAAGCTTTCTTT

V gene: TRBV7-2
D gene: -
clone size: -
CDR3 length: 15
J gene: TRBJ1-2
CDR3 protein: CASSPVQGSVYGYTF
CDR3 DNA: TGTGCCAGCAGCCCAGTTCAGGGATCGGTCTATGGCTACACCTTC

V gene: TRBV4-2
D gene: TRBD1
clone size: once
CDR3 length: 15
J gene: TRBJ2-1
CDR3 protein: CASSPGGLGVNEQFF
CDR3 DNA: TGTGCCAGCAGCCCAGGGGGCCTTGGGGTCAATGAGCAGTTCTTC

V gene: TRBV19
D gene: -
clone size: -
CDR3 length: 20
J gene: TRBJ2-7
CDR3 protein: CASSIEASTVGGGVSYEQYF
CDR3 DNA: TGTGCCAGTAGTATAGAGGCGAGCACGGTCGGAGGGGGGGTTTCCTACGAGCAGTACTTC

V gene: TRBV5-8
D gene: -
clone size: -
CDR3 length: 15
J gene: TRBJ1-5
CDR3 protein: CASSLWEYSNQPQHF
CDR3 DNA: TGTGCCAGCAGCTTGTGGGAGTATAGCAATCAGCCCCAGCATTTT

V gene: TRBV7-2
D gene: TRBD1
clone size: -
CDR3 length: 15
J gene: TRBJ1-2
CDR3 protein: CASSLGIQGAYGYTF
CDR3 DNA: TGTGCCAGCAGCTTAGGTATACAGGGGGCGTATGGCTACACCTTC

V gene: TRBV5-4
D gene: TRBD1
clone size: -
CDR3 length: 13
J gene: TRBJ2-7
CDR3 protein: CASSRDRTYEQYF
CDR3 DNA: TGTGCCAGCAGCCGGGACAGGACCTACGAGCAGTACTTC

V gene: TRBV5-1
D gene: -
clone size: -
CDR3 length: 11
J gene: TRBJ2-1
CDR3 protein: CASSQNNEQFF
CDR3 DNA: TGCGCCAGCAGCCAAAACAATGAGCAGTTCTTC